This TCR beta chain derives from a study of T cell responses to AZD1222 COVID-19 vaccine. At the level of the study: Pooling covered second doses at about 4 or about 12 weeks. Notes on the study in general: The span of vaccine-associated CD4 TCRs extended across spike, with dominance at 160-218 and 743-854. Once two AZD1222 doses were given, Spike-specific TCR breadth and depth went up.

The method was immunoSEQ multiplex PCR; TCRdb's version includes in-frame clones alone and lacks a portion of them. The sample has more than 85,000 clones; about nine tenths are singletons. On this clone itself: What it binds is not known.

The trim removed 1 base at V and 7 bases at J, leaving 7 bases unmatched. The CDR3 has 15 amino acids. CDR1 and CDR2 from the germline V gene are LNHDA and SQIVND (reference sequence). This chain connects TRBV19 to TRBJ2-1; TRBD2 matches at 7 bases. The material was peripheral blood, obtained on day 0 of AZD1222 vaccination. This receptor was obtained from an adult in good health. CDR3 amino acids: CASSIVASGGNEQFF. The CDR3 DNA is TGTGCCAGTAGTATAGTAGCTAGCGGAGGGAATGAGCAGTTCTTC. Drawing the rest from reference TRBV19 and TRBJ2-1, the complete variable domain is DGGITQSPKYLFRKEGQNVTLSCEQNLNHDAMYWYRQDPGQGLRLIYYSQIVNDFQKGDIAEGYSVSREKKESFPLTVTSAQKNPTAFYLCASSIVASGGNEQFFGPGTRLTVL.